This T cell receptor (beta chain) emerged from a study of cytomegalovirus exposure and HLA in healthy donors. Overall study: Among several hundred genotyped donors, 65% to 90% fell in the Caucasian-associated ancestry cluster.

Study-wide points: A reported reduction in N-insertions relative to the 666-donor mean was seen in an Asian-associated ancestry cluster in a later analysis.

Primers for the PCR totalled 60 Vbeta and 13 Jbeta. Only in-frame clones appear in the TCRdb table, and some are missing; sequencing was by immunoSEQ multiplex PCR. In the table there are about 200,000 clones, more than 75% of which are singletons. Turning to this clone: Its antigen is unidentified.

This receptor was taken from a man aged 25-40 years in good health and CMV-seronegative. The sample was PBMCs.

The CDR3 reads CASSSTLAGGADTQYF. In nucleotides, the CDR3 is TGTGCCAGTAGCTCTACACTAGCGGGAGGTGCAGATACGCAGTATTTT. The V and J genes are TRBV19 and TRBJ2-3; 12 bases are a match to TRBD2. J gave up 4 bases and V 6 bases, and 8 bases lay outside the gene matches. The CDR3 is 16 residues long. Germline loops: CDR1 LNHDA, CDR2 SQIVND (reference sequence).